What follows are 13 T cell receptor beta chains derived from one specimen sequenced in a study of cytomegalovirus exposure and HLA in healthy donors. PCR involved 60 Vbeta and 13 Jbeta primers. The table came from immunoSEQ multiplex PCR; TCRdb's copy has only in-frame clones and leaves some out. The repertoire holds 100,000 to 150,000 clones, with around 72% as singletons. Sequencing input: PBMCs. The receptors come from a woman aged 40 to 55 in good health and CMV-seronegative.

This clone appeared a few times. The chain couples TRBV19 to TRBJ1-2; a possible D gene is TRBD1 (6 bases). Trimming cost V 3 bases and J 4 bases, with 15 bases left between them. The CDR3 runs 15 residues. Germline V lookup: CDR1 LNHDA, CDR2 SQIVND (reference sequence). CDR3 region: CASSIPGQLLYGYTF. For the CDR3, the DNA is TGTGCCAGTAGTATTCCGGGACAACTTCTCTATGGCTACACCTTC.

This chain uses TRBV7-9 with TRBJ2-7, with D possibly TRBD2 on 5 matching bases. Trimming stripped 3 bases from V and 5 bases from J, with 11 bases between. The CDR3 runs to 13 residues. Germline loops: CDR1 SEHNR, CDR2 FQNEAQ (reference sequence). CDR3 protein: CASSFPPGDEQYF. CDR3 nucleotide sequence: TGTGCCAGCAGCTTCCCCCCCGGGGACGAGCAGTACTTC.

This rearrangement joins TRBV2 to TRBJ2-4, with 9 bases matching TRBD1. Trimming cost V 8 bases and J 9 bases; bases outside gene matches: 8. The CDR3 covers 13 residues. The germline gives CDR1 SNHLY, CDR2 FYNNEI. The CDR3 bases are TGTGCCAGCTGCCGGGACAGGGAGGGCATTCAGTACTTC. This codes for CASCRDREGIQYF.

This chain joins TRBV6-1 and TRBJ2-5; 9 bases agree with TRBD2. Trimming removed 6 bases from V and 5 bases from J; junction bases left unmatched: 7. Germline V lookup: CDR1 MNHNS, CDR2 SASEGT. The CDR3 runs to 14 residues. CDR3 sequence reads: CASSGISGSETQYF. CDR3 sequence (DNA): TGTGCCAGCAGCGGAATTAGCGGGAGTGAGACCCAGTACTTC.

This rearrangement joins TRBV5-1 to TRBJ2-3; 7 bases match TRBD1. The V gene's germline CDR1 is SGHRS and CDR2 YFSETQ. The length of the CDR3 is 14 residues. Germline trimming cut 3 bases from V and 1 base from J; bases unmatched to any gene: 2. This chain's CDR3 is CASSSQGGTDTQYF. In nucleotides, the CDR3 is TGCGCCAGCAGCTCGCAGGGGGGCACAGATACGCAGTATTTT.

The chain has TRBV7-2 and TRBJ2-5; tentatively, D is TRBD1 (5 bases). The J call may not be correct, given that the DNA end is closer to TRBJ2-7. This CDR3 is 13 amino acids long. The germline CDR1 and CDR2 sequences are SGHTA and FQGNSA. The chain's CDR3 is CASRQGLPYEQYF. The DNA of the CDR3 is TGTGCCAGCAGGCAGGGCCTTCCATACGAGCAGTACTTC.

This sequence joins TRBV6-1 and TRBJ2-3, with D tentatively TRBD2 (5 bases). The CDR3 is made up of 12 amino acids. Germline V gives CDR1 MNHNS, CDR2 SASEGT. Trimming removed 6 bases at V and 6 bases at J, with 10 bases between. The DNA for the CDR3 is TGTGCCAGCAGGGGAGAAGTGGATACGCAGTATTTT. It specifies CASRGEVDTQYF.

V usage is TRBV6-6 and J usage is TRBJ2-7; 8 bases fit TRBD1. The V segment lost 2 bases and the J segment 3 bases; nucleotides outside the gene matches: 0. In germline, CDR1 is MNHNY, CDR2 SVGAGI (reference sequence). The CDR3 length is 13 residues. The CDR3 here is CASSYTGGYEQYF. DNA of the CDR3: TGTGCCAGCAGTTACACAGGGGGCTACGAGCAGTACTTC.

V and J are TRBV7-9 and TRBJ1-4; 8 bases align to TRBD1. The length of the CDR3 is 15 residues. The J segment lost 7 bases and the V segment lost 2 bases, leaving 6 bases of the junction unmatched. Germline lookup yields CDR1 SEHNR and CDR2 FQNEAQ (reference sequence). DNA for the CDR3: TGTGCCAGCAGCTTATCGACAGGGGTGGTTGAAAAACTGTTTTTT. Amino acids: CASSLSTGVVEKLFF.

CDR3 sequence reads: CANSDRDTDTQYF. The CDR3 nucleotides are TGTGCCAACTCGGACAGGGATACAGATACGCAGTATTTT. V and J are TRBV5-4 and TRBJ2-3; 8 nucleotides align to TRBD1. J lost 3 bases, V lost 9 bases, and 6 bases had no gene match. This CDR3 is built from 13 residues. Germline CDR1 SGHNT, CDR2 YYREEE (reference sequence).

This chain connects TRBV18 to TRBJ2-5; 14 nucleotides match TRBD2. The J call may not be correct, given that the DNA end is closer to TRBJ2-7. Germline V gene lookup returns CDR1 KGHSH and CDR2 LQKENI. The CDR3 runs 17 residues. The CDR3 DNA sequence: TGTGCCAGCTCAGACCCGGGACTAGCGGGAGATCGCTACGAGCAGTACTTC. Protein sequence: CASSDPGLAGDRYEQYF.

V gene TRBV4-2 combines with J gene TRBJ2-3, with D maybe TRBD2 (6 bases). The CDR3 loop spans 14 amino acids. With 0 bases removed from V and 4 bases from J, the gap between germline ends came to 8 bases. Germline-derived CDR1 and CDR2 are LGHNA and YNFKEQ. CDR3 sequence: CASSQELAPDTQYF. Here the CDR3 DNA reads TGTGCCAGCAGCCAAGAACTAGCCCCAGATACGCAGTATTTT.

The gene calls are TRBV19 and TRBJ2-1; the match to TRBD2 covers 11 bases. Germline V lookup: CDR1 LNHDA, CDR2 SQIVND (reference sequence). This CDR3 is built from 16 residues. The V and J ends lost 5 bases and 4 bases, in that order; junction bases with no gene match: 7. CDR3: CASSLYGLAGYNEQFF. Written as DNA, the CDR3 is TGTGCCAGTAGTCTTTACGGACTAGCGGGTTACAATGAGCAGTTCTTC. The complete variable domain, with remaining parts taken from reference TRBV19 and TRBJ2-1, reads DGGITQSPKYLFRKEGQNVTLSCEQNLNHDAMYWYRQDPGQGLRLIYYSQIVNDFQKGDIAEGYSVSREKKESFPLTVTSAQKNPTAFYLCASSLYGLAGYNEQFFGPGTRLTVL.